This record covers a single T cell receptor beta chain. One end of the junction fails to match germline, which may point to a read error. TCRdb re-called the reads through MiXCR, storing one row per CDR3 protein. The profile shows 90,000 to 100,000 distinct CDR3 sequences, 25% to 40% of them singletons. The record originates from a study of type 1 regulatory T cells. The V gene's germline CDR1 is LNHDA and CDR2 SQIVND (reference sequence). The CDR3 totals 13 residues. The gene calls are TRBV19 and TRBJ1-2; 9 bases line up with TRBD1. Source material: CD4+ T cells, either the whole sample or a sorted fraction (not recorded which). The receptor was isolated from a human donor in good health. DNA for the CDR3: TGTGCCAGTAGTAGGCCGGGACAGGGAGAGTACGGCTTC. This codes for CASSRPGQGEYGF.